This TCR beta chain was identified in a study of immune cell composition in non-small cell lung cancer. V lost 5 bases and J lost 8, with 15 bases in between. The germline CDR1 and CDR2 sequences are SGHAT and FQNNGV. CDR3 length: 13 residues. Findings and caveats of the study: TIL tumour reactivity correlated with maximal tumour-associated clone frequency in adenocarcinoma. About four fifths of squamous and around 34% of adenocarcinoma cases had tumour-associated clones >0.5%. Squamous lung tumours showed higher top 10 clone scores and clonality than adenocarcinomas.

The repertoire was sequenced with immunoSEQ multiplex PCR; TCRdb's copy has only in-frame clones and lacks some. The sample gives 15,000 or so clones, around 85% of which show up once; 11% is in the top ten. Comments on this clone: Its antigen is undetermined.

The sequenced sample was lung tumor tissue. The chain combines TRBV11-2 with TRBJ1-2; D is undetermined. The sequence came from a human donor with non-small cell lung cancer. The CDR3 nucleotides read TGTGCCAGCAGCGAGGATGGATGGCGAGGCTACACCTTC. It is translated as CASSEDGWRGYTF.